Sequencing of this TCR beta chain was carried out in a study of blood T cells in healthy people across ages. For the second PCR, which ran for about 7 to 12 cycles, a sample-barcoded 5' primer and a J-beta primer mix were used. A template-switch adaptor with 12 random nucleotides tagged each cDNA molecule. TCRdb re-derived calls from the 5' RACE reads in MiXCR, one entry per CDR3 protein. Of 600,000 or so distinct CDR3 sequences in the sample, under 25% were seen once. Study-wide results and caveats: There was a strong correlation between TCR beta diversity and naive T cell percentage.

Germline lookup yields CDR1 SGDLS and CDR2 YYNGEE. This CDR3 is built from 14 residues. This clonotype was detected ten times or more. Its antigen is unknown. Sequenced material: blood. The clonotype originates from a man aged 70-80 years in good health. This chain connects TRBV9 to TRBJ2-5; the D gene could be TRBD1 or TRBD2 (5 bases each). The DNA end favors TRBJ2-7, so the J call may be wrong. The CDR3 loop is CASSVGGTVYEQYF. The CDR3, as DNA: TGTGCCAGCAGCGTAGGGGGGACCGTCTACGAGCAGTACTTC.